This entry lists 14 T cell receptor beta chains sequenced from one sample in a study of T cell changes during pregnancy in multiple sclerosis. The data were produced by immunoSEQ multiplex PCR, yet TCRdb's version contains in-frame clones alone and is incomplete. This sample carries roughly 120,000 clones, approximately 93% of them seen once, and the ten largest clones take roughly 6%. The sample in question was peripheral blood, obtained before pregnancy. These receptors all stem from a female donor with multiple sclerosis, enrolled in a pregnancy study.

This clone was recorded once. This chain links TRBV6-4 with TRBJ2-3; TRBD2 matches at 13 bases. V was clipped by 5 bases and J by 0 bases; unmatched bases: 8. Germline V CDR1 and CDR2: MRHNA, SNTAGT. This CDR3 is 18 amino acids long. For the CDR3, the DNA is TGTGCCAGCAGTCCGACTAGCGGGGGGCCTTATAGCACAGATACGCAGTATTTT. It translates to CASSPTSGGPYSTDTQYF.

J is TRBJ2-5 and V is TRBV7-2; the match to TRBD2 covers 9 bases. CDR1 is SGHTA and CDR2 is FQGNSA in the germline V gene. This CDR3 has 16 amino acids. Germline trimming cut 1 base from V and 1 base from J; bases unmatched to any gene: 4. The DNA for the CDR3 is TGTGCCAGCAGCTTAGGCCTGCGGGGGGGCCAAGAGACCCAGTACTTC. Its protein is CASSLGLRGGQETQYF.

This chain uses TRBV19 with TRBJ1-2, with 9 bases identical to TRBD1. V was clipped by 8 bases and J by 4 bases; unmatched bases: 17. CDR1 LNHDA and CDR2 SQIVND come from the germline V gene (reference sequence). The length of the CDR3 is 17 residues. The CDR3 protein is CASRQPGQGVGSYGYTF. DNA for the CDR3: TGTGCCAGTCGCCAACCGGGACAGGGAGTAGGGAGCTATGGCTACACCTTC.

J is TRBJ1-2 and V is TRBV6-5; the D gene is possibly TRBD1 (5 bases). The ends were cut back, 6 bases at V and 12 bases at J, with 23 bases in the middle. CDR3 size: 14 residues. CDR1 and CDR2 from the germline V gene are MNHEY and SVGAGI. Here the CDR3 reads CASRLAPITGTDTF. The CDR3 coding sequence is TGTGCCAGCAGGCTCGCACCAATTACCGGGACTGACACCTTC.

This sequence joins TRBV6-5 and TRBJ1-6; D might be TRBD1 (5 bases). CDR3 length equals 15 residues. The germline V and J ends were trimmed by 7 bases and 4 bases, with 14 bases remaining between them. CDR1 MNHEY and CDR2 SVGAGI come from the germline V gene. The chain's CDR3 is CASTPGPTYNSPLHF. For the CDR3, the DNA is TGTGCCAGCACGCCAGGGCCGACATATAATTCACCCCTCCACTTT.

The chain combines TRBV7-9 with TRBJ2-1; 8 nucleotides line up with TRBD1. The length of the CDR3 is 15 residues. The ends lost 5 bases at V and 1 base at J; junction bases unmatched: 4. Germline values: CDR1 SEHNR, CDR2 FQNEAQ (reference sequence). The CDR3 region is CASSDYRGSYNEQFF. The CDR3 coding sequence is TGTGCCAGCAGCGATTACAGGGGGTCCTACAATGAGCAGTTCTTC.

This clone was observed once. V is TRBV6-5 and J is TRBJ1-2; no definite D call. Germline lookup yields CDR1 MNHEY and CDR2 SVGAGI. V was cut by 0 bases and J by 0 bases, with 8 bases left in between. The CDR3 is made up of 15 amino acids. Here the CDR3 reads CASSYSTLANYGYTF. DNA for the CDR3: TGTGCCAGCAGTTACTCGACCCTAGCTAACTATGGCTACACCTTC.

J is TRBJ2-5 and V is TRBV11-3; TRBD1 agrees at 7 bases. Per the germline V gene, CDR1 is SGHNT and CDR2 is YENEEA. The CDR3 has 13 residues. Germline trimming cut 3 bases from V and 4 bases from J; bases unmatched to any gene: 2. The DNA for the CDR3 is TGTGCCAGCAGCTTTCGACAGGGAGAGACCCAGTACTTC. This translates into CASSFRQGETQYF.

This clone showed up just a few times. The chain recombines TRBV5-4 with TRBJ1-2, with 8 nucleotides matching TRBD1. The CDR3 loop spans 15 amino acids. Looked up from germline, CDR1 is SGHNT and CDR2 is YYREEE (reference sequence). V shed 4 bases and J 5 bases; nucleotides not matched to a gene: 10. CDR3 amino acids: CASSLPGQGEYGYTF. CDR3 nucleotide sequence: TGTGCCAGCAGCCTCCCCGGACAGGGAGAATATGGCTACACCTTC. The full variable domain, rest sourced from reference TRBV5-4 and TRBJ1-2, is ETGVTQSPTHLIKTRGQQVTLRCSSQSGHNTVSWYQQALGQGPQFIFQYYREEENGRGNFPPRFSGLQFPNYSSELNVNALELDDSALYLCASSLPGQGEYGYTFGSGTRLTVV.

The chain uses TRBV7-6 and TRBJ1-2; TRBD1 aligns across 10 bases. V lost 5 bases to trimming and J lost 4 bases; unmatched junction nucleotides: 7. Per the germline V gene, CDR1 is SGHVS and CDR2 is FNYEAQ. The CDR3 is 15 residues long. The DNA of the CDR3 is TGTGCCAGCAGCCCGGGACAGGGGAGGACCTATGGCTACACCTTC. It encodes CASSPGQGRTYGYTF.

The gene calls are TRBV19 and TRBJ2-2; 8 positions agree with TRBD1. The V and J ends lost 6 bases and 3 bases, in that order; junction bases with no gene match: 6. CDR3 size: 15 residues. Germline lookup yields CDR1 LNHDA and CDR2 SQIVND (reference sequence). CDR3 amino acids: CASSREQGDTGELFF. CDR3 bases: TGTGCCAGTAGCCGGGAACAGGGGGACACCGGGGAGCTGTTTTTT.

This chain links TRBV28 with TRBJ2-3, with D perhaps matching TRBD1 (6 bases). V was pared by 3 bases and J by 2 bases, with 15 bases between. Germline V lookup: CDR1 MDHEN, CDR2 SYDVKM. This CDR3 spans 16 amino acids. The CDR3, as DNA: TGTGCCAGCAGTTTTAGTTATGGGACAAACACAGATACGCAGTATTTT. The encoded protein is CASSFSYGTNTDTQYF. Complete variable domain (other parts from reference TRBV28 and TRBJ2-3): DVKVTQSSRYLVKRTGEKVFLECVQDMDHENMFWYRQDPGLGLRLIYFSYDVKMKEKGDIPEGYSVSREKKERFSLILESASTNQTSMYLCASSFSYGTNTDTQYFGPGTRLTVL.

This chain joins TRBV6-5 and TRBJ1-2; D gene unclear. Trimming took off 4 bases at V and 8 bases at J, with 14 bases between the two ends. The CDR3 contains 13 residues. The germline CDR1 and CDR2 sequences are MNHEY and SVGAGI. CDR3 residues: CASSSEPTRGYTF. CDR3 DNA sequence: TGTGCCAGCAGTTCCGAACCGACACGCGGCTACACCTTC.

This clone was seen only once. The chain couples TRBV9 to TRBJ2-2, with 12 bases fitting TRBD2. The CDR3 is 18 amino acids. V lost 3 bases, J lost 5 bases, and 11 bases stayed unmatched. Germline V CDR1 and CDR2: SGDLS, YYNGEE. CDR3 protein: CASSGGSTSGSRTGELFF. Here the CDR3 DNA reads TGTGCCAGCAGCGGGGGGTCGACTAGCGGGAGTCGGACCGGGGAGCTGTTTTTT. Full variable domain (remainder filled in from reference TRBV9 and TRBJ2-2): DSGVTQTPKHLITATGQRVTLRCSPRSGDLSVYWYQQSLDQGLQFLIQYYNGEERAKGNILERFSAQQFPDLHSELNLSSLELGDSALYFCASSGGSTSGSRTGELFFGEGSRLTVL.